This paragraph reports one TCR beta chain. What it binds is unknown. The record originates from a study of cytomegalovirus exposure and HLA in healthy donors. The CDR3 has 15 amino acids. Germline CDR1 is MNHEY and CDR2 is SVGAGI. V lost 6 bases and J 0 bases, leaving 14 bases between the germline ends. The PCR ran on 60 Vbeta and 13 Jbeta primers. Measured with immunoSEQ multiplex PCR; TCRdb has only the in-frame clones, and not every one. In the table there are 70,000 to 95,000 clones, roughly 80% of which are singletons. Whole-study findings and limits: Certain sequence variants were highly shared and formed a cluster, and this cluster was likely a sequencing artifact. Among TCR beta chains, those listed as cytomegalovirus-associated numbered about 160. What a later analysis showed was that several of the most significant clusters appeared linked to common viral pathogens.

The V call is TRBV6-5, the J call TRBJ2-5; the D gene is possibly TRBD2 (5 bases). This receptor was obtained from a man aged 40-55 years in good health and CMV-seronegative. The sequencing sample was made of PBMCs. The CDR3 DNA follows: TGTGCCAGCAGAATTGCTAACGGGAACCAAGAGACCCAGTACTTC. Amino acids: CASRIANGNQETQYF.